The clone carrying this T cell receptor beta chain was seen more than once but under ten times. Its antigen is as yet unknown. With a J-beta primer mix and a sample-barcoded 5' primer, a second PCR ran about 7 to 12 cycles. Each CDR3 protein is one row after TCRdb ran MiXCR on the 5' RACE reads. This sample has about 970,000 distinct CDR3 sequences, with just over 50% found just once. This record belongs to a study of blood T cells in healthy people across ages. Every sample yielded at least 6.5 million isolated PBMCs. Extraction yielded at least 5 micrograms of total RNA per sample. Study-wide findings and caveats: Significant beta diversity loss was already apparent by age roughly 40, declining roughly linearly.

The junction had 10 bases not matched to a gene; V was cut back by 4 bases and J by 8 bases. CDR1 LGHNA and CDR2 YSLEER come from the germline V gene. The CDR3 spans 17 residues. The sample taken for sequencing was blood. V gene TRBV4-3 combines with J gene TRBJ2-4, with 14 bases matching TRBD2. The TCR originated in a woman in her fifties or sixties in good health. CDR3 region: CASSRDRTSGRTDIQYF. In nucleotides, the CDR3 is TGCGCCAGCAGCCGAGACCGGACTAGCGGGAGGACGGACATTCAGTACTTC.